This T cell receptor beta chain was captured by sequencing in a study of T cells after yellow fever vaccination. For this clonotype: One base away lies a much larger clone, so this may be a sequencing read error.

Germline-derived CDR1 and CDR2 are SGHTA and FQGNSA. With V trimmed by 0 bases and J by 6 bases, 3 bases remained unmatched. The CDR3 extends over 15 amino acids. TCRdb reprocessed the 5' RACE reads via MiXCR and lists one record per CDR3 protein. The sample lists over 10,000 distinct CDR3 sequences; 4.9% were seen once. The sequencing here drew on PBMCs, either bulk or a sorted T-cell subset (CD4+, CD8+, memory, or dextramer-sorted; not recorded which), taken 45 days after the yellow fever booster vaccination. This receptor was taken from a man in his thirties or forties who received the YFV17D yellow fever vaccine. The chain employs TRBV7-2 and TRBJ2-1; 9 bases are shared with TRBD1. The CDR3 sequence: CASSLARQGVNEQFF. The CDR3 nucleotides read TGTGCCAGCAGCTTAGCCAGACAGGGGGTCAATGAGCAGTTCTTC.